This note documents a single TCR beta chain sequence. Its cognate antigen is unknown. The data stem from a study of CD8 T cells in Susac syndrome. Study-wide results and limits: Within Susac syndrome CD4+ T cell repertoires, clonal expansion was not evident.

When the RNA was reverse transcribed, random hexamers were used with an input of roughly 0.45 to 1 ug. The CDR3 of TCR beta was amplified by immunoSEQ multiplex PCR across 54 Vbeta and 13 Jbeta. Via MiXCR, TCRdb re-called the immunoSEQ multiplex PCR reads, giving one row per CDR3 protein. Among some 150,000 distinct CDR3 sequences listed, 85% to 95% were seen once. Per the germline V gene, CDR1 is SEHNR and CDR2 is FQNEAQ (reference sequence). The CDR3 extends over 14 amino acids. Trimming cost V 1 base and J 0 bases, with 4 bases left between them. The sample was CD4+ T cells from PBMCs. The chain couples TRBV7-9 to TRBJ1-5, with no clear D. The receptor was derived from a human donor with Susac syndrome. The CDR3, as DNA: TGTGCCAGCAGCTTAGGGGTTAGCAATCAGCCCCAGCATTTT. This codes for CASSLGVSNQPQHF.